The present T cell receptor beta chain was sequenced within a study of T cell responses to AZD1222 COVID-19 vaccine. This clone was counted only a few times. This CDR3 contains 17 residues. The V gene's germline CDR1 is SGDLS and CDR2 YYNGEE. V was clipped by 1 base and J by 9 bases; unmatched bases: 16. The method was immunoSEQ multiplex PCR; TCRdb's version includes in-frame clones alone and lacks a portion of them. The sample has some 100,000 clones, approximately 88% seen once. This rearrangement joins TRBV9 to TRBJ2-1; TRBD2 matches 7 bases. Sequenced here: peripheral blood, sampled on day 0 of AZD1222 vaccination. The TCR comes from an adult in good health. CDR3 region: CASSVRSGLAEVGEQFF. The DNA for the CDR3 is TGTGCCAGCAGCGTACGATCGGGGCTAGCGGAAGTGGGTGAGCAGTTCTTC. The entire variable domain, with the rest obtained from reference TRBV9 and TRBJ2-1, is as follows: DSGVTQTPKHLITATGQRVTLRCSPRSGDLSVYWYQQSLDQGLQFLIQYYNGEERAKGNILERFSAQQFPDLHSELNLSSLELGDSALYFCASSVRSGLAEVGEQFFGPGTRLTVL.